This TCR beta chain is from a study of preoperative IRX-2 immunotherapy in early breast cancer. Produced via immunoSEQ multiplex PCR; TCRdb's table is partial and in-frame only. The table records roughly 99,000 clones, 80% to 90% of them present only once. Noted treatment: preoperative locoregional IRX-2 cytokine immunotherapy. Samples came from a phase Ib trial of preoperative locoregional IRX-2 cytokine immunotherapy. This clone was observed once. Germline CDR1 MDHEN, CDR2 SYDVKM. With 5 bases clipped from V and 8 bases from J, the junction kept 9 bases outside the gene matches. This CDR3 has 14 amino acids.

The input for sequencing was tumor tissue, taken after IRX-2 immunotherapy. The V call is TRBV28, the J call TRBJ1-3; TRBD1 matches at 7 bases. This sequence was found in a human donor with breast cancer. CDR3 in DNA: TGTGCCAGCAGTACACAGGGGAGGAGGGACACCATATATTTT. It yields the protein CASSTQGRRDTIYF. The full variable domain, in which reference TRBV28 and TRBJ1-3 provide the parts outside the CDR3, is DVKVTQSSRYLVKRTGEKVFLECVQDMDHENMFWYRQDPGLGLRLIYFSYDVKMKEKGDIPEGYSVSREKKERFSLILESASTNQTSMYLCASSTQGRRDTIYFGEGSWLTVV.